This T cell receptor (beta chain) emerged from a study of PD-1 blockade in classical Hodgkin lymphoma. Study-wide background: On a schedule of every 2 weeks, patients received nivolumab 3 mg/kg intravenously. Study-level findings and limits: Newly diagnosed patients had diversity similar to the baseline diversity of complete responders. Reported baseline diversity: healthy donors highest, relapsed/refractory patients lowest. While CD8+ TCR diversity did not rise significantly by C4D1, CD4+ TCR diversity did.

Profiled with immunoSEQ multiplex PCR; TCRdb holds only in-frame clones, not every one. There are nearly 55,000 clones in the sample; about 84% occur only once, and under 20% lies in the top ten. The patients all showed relapse after autologous stem cell transplantation, while their brentuximab vedotin exposure varied. A word on this clone: Its matching antigen is unknown.

V dropped 4 bases and J dropped 0 bases, with 13 bases sitting between them. This CDR3 is 17 amino acids long. Germline lookup yields CDR1 SGHDN and CDR2 FVKESK. This specimen consisted of peripheral blood mononuclear cells (PBMCs), obtained at baseline. The chain uses TRBV14 and TRBJ1-6, with D possibly TRBD1 on 5 matching bases. This receptor was taken from a human donor with classical Hodgkin lymphoma. CDR3 sequence reads: CASSPRDRGSYNSPLHF. The CDR3, as DNA: TGTGCCAGCAGCCCCCGGGACCGAGGCTCCTATAATTCACCCCTCCACTTT.